This T cell receptor (beta chain) comes out of a study of regulatory T cells in long-lasting Graves disease. Described time point: newly diagnosed GD, antithyroid drugs for less than 3 months. RNA from PBMCs was the source of the TCR library. For TCR beta, libraries came from iRepertoire HTBI primers and Arm-PCR of CDR3 regions. TCRdb re-derived calls from the multiplex PCR reads in MiXCR, one entry per CDR3 protein. The data show about 400,000 distinct CDR3 sequences, with 15% to 20% seen just once and roughly a fifth held by the top ten. Germline V gives CDR1 MGHRA, CDR2 YSYEKL. The CDR3 is made up of 16 amino acids. Trimming left V 0 bases short and J 2 bases short, with 11 bases between. The same data also contributed to another study, on T cells in Graves' hyperthyroidism and ophthalmopathy. From that report: A patient was excluded if there was uncontrolled infection, other autoimmune disease, pregnancy or lactation.

Sequencing used peripheral blood mononuclear cells (PBMCs), obtained at new diagnosis, from a patient treated with antithyroid drugs. The chain uses TRBV4-1 and TRBJ2-1; D is possibly TRBD2 (5 bases). This TCR was recovered from a woman younger than 30 with Graves disease. DNA for the CDR3: TGCGCCAGCAGCCAAGATTTCGGGGTTACCTACAATGAGCAGTTCTTC. Its translation is CASSQDFGVTYNEQFF.